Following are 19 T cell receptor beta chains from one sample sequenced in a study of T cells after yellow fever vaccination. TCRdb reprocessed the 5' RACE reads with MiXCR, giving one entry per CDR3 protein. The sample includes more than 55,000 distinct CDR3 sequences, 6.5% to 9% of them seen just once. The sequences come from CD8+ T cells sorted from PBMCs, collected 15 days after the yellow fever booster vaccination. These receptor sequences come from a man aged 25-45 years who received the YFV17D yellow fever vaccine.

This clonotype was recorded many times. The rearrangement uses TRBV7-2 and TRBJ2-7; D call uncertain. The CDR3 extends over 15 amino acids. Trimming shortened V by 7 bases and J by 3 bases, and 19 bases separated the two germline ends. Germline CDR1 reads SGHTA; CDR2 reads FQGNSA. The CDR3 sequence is CASTPGFSRHYEQYF. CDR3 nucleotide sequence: TGTGCCAGCACTCCCGGTTTTAGCAGACACTACGAGCAGTACTTC.

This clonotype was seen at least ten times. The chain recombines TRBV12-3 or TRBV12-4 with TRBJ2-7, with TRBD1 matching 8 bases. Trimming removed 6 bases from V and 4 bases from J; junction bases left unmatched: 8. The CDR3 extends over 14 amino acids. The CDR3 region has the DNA TGTGCCAGCAGGGATCCGGGACAGGATTACGAGCAGTACTTC. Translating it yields CASRDPGQDYEQYF.

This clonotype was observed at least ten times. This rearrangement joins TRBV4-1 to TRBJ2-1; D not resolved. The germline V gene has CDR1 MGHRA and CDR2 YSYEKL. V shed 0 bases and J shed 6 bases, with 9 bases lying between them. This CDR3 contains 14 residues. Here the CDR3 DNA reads TGCGCCAGCAGCCAAGAGGCCAGACCCAATGAGCAGTTCTTC. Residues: CASSQEARPNEQFF.

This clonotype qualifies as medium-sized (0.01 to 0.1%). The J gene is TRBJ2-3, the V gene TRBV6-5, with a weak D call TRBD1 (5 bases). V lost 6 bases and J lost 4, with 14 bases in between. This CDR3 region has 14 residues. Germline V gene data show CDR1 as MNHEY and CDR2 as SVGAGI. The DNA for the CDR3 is TGTGCCAGCAGGACCAGCCAGGGTGCAGATACGCAGTATTTT. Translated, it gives CASRTSQGADTQYF.

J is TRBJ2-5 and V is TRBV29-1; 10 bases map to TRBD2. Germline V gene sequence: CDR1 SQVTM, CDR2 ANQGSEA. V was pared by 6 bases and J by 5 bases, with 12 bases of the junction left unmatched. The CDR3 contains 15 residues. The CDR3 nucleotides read TGCAGCGTAACCTGGACTAGCGGAGCCGGGGAGACCCAGTACTTC. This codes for CSVTWTSGAGETQYF.

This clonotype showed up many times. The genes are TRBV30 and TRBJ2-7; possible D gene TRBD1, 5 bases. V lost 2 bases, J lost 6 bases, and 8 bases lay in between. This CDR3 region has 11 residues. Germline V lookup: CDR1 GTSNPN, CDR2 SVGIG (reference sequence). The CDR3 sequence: CAWSYTGEQYF. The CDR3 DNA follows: TGTGCCTGGAGTTACACAGGCGAGCAGTACTTC.

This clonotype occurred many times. The CDR3 nucleotides are TGCGCCAGCAGCGTGGGACAGCCTAATGAAGCTTTCTTT. It translates to CASSVGQPNEAFF. The chain recombines TRBV5-1 with TRBJ1-1; 7 nucleotides align to TRBD1. This CDR3 contains 13 residues. J gave up 7 bases and V 4 bases, and 7 bases lay outside the gene matches. CDR1 is SGHRS, CDR2 YFSETQ, per germline.

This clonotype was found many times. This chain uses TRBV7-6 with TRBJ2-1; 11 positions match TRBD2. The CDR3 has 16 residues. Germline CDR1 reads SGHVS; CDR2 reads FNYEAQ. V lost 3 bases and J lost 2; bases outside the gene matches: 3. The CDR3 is CASSLGLAEPYNEQFF. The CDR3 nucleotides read TGTGCCAGCAGCTTGGGACTAGCGGAGCCCTACAATGAGCAGTTCTTC. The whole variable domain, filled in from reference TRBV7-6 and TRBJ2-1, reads GAGVSQSPRYKVTKRGQDVALRCDPISGHVSLYWYRQALGQGPEFLTYFNYEAQQDKSGLPNDRFSAERPEGSISTLTIQRTEQRDSAMYRCASSLGLAEPYNEQFFGPGTRLTVL.

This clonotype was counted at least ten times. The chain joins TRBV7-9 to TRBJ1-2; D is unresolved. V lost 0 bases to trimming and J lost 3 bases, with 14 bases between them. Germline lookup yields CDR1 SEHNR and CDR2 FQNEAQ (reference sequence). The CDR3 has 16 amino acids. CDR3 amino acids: CASSLAGGETYYGYTF. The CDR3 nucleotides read TGTGCCAGCAGCTTAGCCGGAGGTGAAACCTACTATGGCTACACCTTC.

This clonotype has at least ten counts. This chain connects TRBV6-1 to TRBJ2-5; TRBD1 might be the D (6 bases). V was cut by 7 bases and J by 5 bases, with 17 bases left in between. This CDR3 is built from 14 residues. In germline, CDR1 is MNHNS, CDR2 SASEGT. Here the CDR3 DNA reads TGTGCCAGCACCCAGGACAGAATTGGGGAGACCCAGTACTTC. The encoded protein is CASTQDRIGETQYF.

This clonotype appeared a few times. The chain's CDR3 is CASSYLGADTQYF. CDR3 nucleotide sequence: TGTGCCAGCAGCTACCTCGGGGCAGATACGCAGTATTTT. V is TRBV28 and J is TRBJ2-3, with D maybe TRBD2 (5 bases). Deletions cut 6 bases from V and 4 bases from J, with 11 bases between. The CDR3 runs to 13 residues. Germline-derived CDR1 and CDR2 are MDHEN and SYDVKM.

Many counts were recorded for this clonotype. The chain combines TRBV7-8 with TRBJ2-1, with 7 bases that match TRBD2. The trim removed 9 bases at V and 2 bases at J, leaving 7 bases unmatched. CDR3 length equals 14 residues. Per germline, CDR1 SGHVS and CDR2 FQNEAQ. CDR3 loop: CASSLAGAYNEQFF. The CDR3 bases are TGTGCCAGTAGTCTGGCGGGAGCCTACAATGAGCAGTTCTTC.

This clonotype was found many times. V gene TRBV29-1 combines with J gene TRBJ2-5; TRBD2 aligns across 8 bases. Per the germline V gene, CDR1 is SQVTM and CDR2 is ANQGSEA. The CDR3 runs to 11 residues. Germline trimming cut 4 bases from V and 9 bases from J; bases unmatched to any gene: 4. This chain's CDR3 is CSVVAGTAQYF. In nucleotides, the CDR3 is TGCAGCGTTGTAGCGGGGACGGCCCAGTACTTC.

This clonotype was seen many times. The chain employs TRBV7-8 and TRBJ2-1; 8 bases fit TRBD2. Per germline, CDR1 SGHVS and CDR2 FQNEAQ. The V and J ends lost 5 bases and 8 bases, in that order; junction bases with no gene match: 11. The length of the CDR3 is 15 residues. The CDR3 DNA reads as TGTGCCAGCAGCGCCTTGAGCGGGAGTTTCGATGAGCAGTTCTTC. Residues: CASSALSGSFDEQFF. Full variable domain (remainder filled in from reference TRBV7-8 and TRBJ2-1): GAGVSQSPRYKVAKRGQDVALRCDPISGHVSLFWYQQALGQGPEFLTYFQNEAQLDKSGLPSDRFFAERPEGSVSTLKIQRTQQEDSAVYLCASSALSGSFDEQFFGPGTRLTVL.

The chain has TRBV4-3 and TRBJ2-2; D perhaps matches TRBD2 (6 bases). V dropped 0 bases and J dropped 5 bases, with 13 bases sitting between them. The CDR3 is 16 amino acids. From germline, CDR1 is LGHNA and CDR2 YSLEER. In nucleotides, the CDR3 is TGCGCCAGCAGCCAAGATATGCTAGCGAGGACCGGGGAGCTGTTTTTT. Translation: CASSQDMLARTGELFF.

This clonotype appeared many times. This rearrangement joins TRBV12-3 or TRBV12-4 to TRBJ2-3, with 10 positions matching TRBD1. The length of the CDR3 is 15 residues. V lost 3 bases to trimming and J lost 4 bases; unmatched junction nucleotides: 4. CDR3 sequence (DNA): TGTGCCAGCAGTTTTGTCGGACAGGGGGCAGATACGCAGTATTTT. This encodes CASSFVGQGADTQYF.

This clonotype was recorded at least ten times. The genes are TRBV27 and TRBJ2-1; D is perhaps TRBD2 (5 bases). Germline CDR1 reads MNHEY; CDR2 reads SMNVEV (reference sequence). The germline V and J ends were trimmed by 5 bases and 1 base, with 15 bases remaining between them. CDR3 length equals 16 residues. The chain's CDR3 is CASSMLSGGSYNEQFF. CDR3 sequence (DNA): TGTGCCAGCAGTATGCTCAGCGGTGGGTCCTACAATGAGCAGTTCTTC.

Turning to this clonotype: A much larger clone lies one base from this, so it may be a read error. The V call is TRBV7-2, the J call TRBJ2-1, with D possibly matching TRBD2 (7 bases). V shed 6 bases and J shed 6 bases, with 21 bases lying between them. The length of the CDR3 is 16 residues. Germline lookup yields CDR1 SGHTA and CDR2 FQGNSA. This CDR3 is CASRSRGGRPPNEQFF. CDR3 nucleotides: TGTGCCAGCAGGTCAAGGGGGGGAAGGCCTCCCAATGAGCAGTTCTTC.

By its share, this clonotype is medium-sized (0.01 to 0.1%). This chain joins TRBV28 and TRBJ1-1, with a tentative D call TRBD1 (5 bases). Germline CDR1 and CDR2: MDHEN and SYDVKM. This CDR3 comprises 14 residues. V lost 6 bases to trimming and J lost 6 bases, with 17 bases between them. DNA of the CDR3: TGTGCCAGCAGCCTCATCCAGGGAGTGCCTGAAGCTTTCTTT. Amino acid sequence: CASSLIQGVPEAFF.